The source of this T cell receptor beta chain is a study of blood T cell repertoires in COVID-19. Looking at the study overall: COVID-19 samples from acute and convalescent phases originated in the United States, Italy and Spain. Sample material is recorded as cDNA or gDNA derived from T cells, B-cell-depleted T cells, or PBMCs.

Original handling: Amplification from reference gene primers served as the basis for estimated nucleated cell counts. Profiled with immunoSEQ multiplex PCR; TCRdb holds only in-frame clones, not every one. V, J and clone size derive from that table, while D and trimming were established from the DNA sequence. Of about 280,000 clones in the sample, roughly nine tenths were seen once. The junction had 9 bases not matched to a gene; V was cut back by 4 bases and J by 7 bases. From germline, CDR1 is LGHDT and CDR2 YNNKEL (reference sequence). This CDR3 is built from 14 residues. The chain carries TRBV3-1 (or the pseudogene TRBV3-2) and TRBJ1-2, with 7 bases identical to TRBD1. The TCR was taken from a man in his forties or fifties with acute or convalescent COVID-19. The sequenced sample consisted of peripheral blood. CDR3 amino acids: CASSPRTGAGGYTF. The CDR3 region has the DNA TGTGCCAGCAGCCCCCGGACAGGCGCCGGTGGCTACACCTTC.